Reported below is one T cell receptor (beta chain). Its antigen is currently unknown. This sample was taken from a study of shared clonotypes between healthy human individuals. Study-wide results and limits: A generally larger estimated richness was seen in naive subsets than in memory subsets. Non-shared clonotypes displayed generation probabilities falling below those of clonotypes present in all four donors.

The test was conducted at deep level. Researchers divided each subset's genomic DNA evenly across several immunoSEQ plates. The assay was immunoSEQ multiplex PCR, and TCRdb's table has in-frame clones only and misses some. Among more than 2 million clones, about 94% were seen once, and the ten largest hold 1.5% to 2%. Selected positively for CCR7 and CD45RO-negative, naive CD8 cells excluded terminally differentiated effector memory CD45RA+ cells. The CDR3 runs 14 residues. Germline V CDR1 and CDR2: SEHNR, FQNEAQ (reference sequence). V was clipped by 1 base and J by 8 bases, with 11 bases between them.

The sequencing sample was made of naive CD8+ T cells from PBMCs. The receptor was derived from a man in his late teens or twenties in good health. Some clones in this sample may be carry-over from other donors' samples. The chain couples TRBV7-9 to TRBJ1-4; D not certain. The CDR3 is CASSLVAIEEKLFF. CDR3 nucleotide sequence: TGTGCCAGCAGCTTAGTAGCCATAGAAGAAAAACTGTTTTTT. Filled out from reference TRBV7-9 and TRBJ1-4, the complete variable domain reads DTGVSQNPRHKITKRGQNVTFRCDPISEHNRLYWYRQTLGQGPEFLTYFQNEAQLEKSRLLSDRFSAERPKGSFSTLEIQRTEQGDSAMYLCASSLVAIEEKLFFGSGTQLSVL.